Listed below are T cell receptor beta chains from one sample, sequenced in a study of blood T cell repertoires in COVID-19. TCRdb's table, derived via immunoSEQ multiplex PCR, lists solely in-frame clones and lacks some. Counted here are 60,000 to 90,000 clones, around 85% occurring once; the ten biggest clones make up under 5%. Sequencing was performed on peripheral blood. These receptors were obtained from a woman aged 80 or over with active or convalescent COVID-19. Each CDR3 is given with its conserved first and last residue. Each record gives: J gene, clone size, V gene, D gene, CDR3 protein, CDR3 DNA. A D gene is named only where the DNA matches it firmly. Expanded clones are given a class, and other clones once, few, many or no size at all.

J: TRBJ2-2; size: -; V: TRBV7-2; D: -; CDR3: CASSLVSGVNTGELFF; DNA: TGTGCCAGCAGCTTAGTCTCGGGAGTGAACACCGGGGAGCTGTTTTTT
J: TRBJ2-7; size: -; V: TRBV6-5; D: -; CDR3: CASSPRGGPYEQYF; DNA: TGTGCCAGCAGTCCAAGGGGGGGACCCTACGAGCAGTACTTC
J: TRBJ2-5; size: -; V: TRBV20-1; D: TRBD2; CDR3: CSASRGLAAQETQYF; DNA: TGCAGTGCTAGTCGGGGACTAGCAGCCCAAGAGACCCAGTACTTC
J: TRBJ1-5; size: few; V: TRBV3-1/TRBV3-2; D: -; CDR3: CASSQGRGVGNQPQHF; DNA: TGTGCCAGCAGCCAAGGCCGGGGTGTTGGCAATCAGCCCCAGCATTTT
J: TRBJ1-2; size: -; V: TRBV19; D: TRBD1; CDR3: CASSGQGYYGYTF; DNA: TGTGCCAGTAGTGGACAGGGGTACTATGGCTACACCTTC
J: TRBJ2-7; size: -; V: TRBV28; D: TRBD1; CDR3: CASRGSGTGVYEQYF; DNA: TGTGCCAGCAGGGGCTCCGGGACAGGGGTCTACGAGCAGTACTTC
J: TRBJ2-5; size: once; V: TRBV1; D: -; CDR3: CTSSQDASGYQETQYF; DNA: TGCACCAGCAGCCAAGATGCTAGCGGGTATCAAGAGACCCAGTACTTC
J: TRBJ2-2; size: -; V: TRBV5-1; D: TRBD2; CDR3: CASTGTSGHTGELFF; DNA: TGCGCCAGCACCGGGACTAGCGGGCACACCGGGGAGCTGTTTTTT
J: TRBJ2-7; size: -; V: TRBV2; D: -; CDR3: CASSQEGGRGVYEQYF; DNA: TGTGCCAGCAGCCAAGAGGGTGGCAGGGGGGTGTACGAGCAGTACTTC
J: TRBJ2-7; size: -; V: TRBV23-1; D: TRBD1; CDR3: CASSPYDREEGEQYF; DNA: TGCGCCAGCAGTCCTTACGACAGGGAAGAAGGCGAGCAGTACTTC
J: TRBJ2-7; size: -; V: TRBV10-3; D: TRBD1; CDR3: CAIRPGQTYEQYF; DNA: TGTGCCATCAGGCCGGGACAGACCTACGAGCAGTACTTC
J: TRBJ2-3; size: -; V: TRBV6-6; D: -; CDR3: CASSFGQSTDTQYF; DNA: TGTGCCAGCTCCTTTGGGCAGAGCACAGATACGCAGTATTTT
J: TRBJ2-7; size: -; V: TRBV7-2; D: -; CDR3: CASSSDSRKDEQYF; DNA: TGTGCCAGCAGCTCGGACAGCCGTAAGGACGAGCAGTACTTC
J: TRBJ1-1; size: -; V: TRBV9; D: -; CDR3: CASSVGPGGMSDTEAFF; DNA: TGTGCCAGCAGCGTAGGGCCCGGGGGGATGAGCGACACTGAAGCTTTCTTT
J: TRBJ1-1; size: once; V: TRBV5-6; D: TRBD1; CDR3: CASSPDRINTEAFF; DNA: TGTGCCAGCAGTCCGGACAGGATTAACACTGAAGCTTTCTTT
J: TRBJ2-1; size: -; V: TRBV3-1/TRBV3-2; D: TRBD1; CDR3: CASSLRTGTGNEQFF; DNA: TGTGCCAGCAGCCTTCGGACAGGGACGGGCAATGAGCAGTTCTTC
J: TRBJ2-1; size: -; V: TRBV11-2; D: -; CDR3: CASSLDLFRTNEQFF; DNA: TGTGCCAGCAGCTTAGATCTTTTCAGGACTAATGAGCAGTTCTTC
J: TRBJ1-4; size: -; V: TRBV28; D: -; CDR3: CASSLREKLFF; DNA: TGTGCCAGCAGTTTACGGGAAAAACTGTTTTTT
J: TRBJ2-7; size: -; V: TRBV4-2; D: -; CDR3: CASSPGRVDAEQYF; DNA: TGTGCCAGCAGCCCTGGCAGGGTCGACGCCGAGCAGTACTTC
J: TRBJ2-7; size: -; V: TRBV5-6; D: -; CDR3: CASSHLTSRSSYEQYF; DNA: TGTGCCAGCAGCCACCTAACTAGCCGTAGCTCCTACGAGCAGTACTTC
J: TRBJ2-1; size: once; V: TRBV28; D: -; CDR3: CASSGSGDPNNEQFF; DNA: TGTGCCAGCAGTGGAAGCGGAGACCCCAACAATGAGCAGTTCTTC
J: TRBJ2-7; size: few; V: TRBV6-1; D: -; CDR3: CASSDRVTYEQYF; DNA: TGTGCCAGCAGTGACAGGGTTACCTACGAGCAGTACTTC
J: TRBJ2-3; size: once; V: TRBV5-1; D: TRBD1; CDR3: CASRGTGTDTQYF; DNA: TGCGCCAGCAGGGGGACAGGCACAGATACGCAGTATTTT
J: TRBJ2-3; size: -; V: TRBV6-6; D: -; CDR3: CASSPDRDTQYF; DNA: TGTGCCAGCAGTCCCGACAGGGATACGCAGTATTTT
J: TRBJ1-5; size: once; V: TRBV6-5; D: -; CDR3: CASTPPAGQPQHF; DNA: TGTGCCAGCACCCCCCCTGCGGGGCAGCCCCAGCATTTT
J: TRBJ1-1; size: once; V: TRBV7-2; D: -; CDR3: CASSLGGGRVEAFF; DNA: TGTGCCAGCAGCTTAGGGGGGGGCAGGGTGGAAGCTTTCTTT
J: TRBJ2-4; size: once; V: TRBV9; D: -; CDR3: CASSVDTIAGQPAKNIQYF; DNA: TGTGCCAGCAGCGTAGATACGATAGCGGGACAGCCAGCCAAAAACATTCAGTACTTC
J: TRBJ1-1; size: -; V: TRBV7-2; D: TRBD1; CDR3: CASSLPDRGRRLNTEAFF; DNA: TGTGCCAGCAGCTTACCGGACAGGGGCAGGAGGTTAAACACTGAAGCTTTCTTT
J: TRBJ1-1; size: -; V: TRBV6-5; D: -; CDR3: CASSRQLNTEAFF; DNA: TGTGCCAGCAGTCGACAGTTGAACACTGAAGCTTTCTTT
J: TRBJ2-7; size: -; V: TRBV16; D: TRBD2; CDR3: CASSQPSGSEQYF; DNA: TGTGCCAGCAGCCAACCTAGCGGGAGCGAGCAGTACTTC
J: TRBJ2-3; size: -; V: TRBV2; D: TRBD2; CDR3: CASRRLASTDTQYF; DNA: TGTGCCAGCAGGAGACTAGCGAGCACAGATACGCAGTATTTT
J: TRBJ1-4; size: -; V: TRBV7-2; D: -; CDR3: CASSYQGVEKLFF; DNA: TGTGCCAGCAGCTACCAGGGTGTAGAAAAACTGTTTTTT
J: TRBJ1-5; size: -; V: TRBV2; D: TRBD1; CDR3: CASKTGGNQPQHF; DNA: TGTGCCAGCAAGACAGGGGGCAATCAGCCCCAGCATTTT
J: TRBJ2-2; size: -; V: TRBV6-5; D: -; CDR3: CASTLGAGELFF; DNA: TGTGCCAGCACTCTAGGGGCCGGGGAGCTGTTTTTT
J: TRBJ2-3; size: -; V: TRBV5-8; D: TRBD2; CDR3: CASSGGRGADTQYF; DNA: TGTGCCAGCAGCGGGGGACGGGGGGCAGATACGCAGTATTTT
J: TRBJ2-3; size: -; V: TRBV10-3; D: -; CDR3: CAITEGTGTDTQYF; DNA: TGTGCCATCACGGAGGGGACTGGCACAGATACGCAGTATTTT